The clone carrying this TCR beta chain has a handful of counts. Antigen specificity is unknown. A multiplex PCR was run with 60 Vbeta primers and 13 Jbeta primers. Clones were sequenced by immunoSEQ multiplex PCR, and TCRdb holds only the in-frame ones, with some missing. The profile shows approximately 110,000 clones, under 85% of them singletons. This entry comes from a study of cytomegalovirus exposure and HLA in healthy donors. Study background: There were 65 million to 85 million unique TCRs (from HLA-typed donors) in an early data release. Findings and limits, study-wide: Researchers had no immune exposure information except CMV serostatus available. The authors excluded some V segments, including TRBV6-2 and TRBV6-3, as indistinguishable. TCR beta V segments were, for the most part, productive about 87% or about 30% of the time in an earlier analysis.

V was shortened by 0 bases and J by 10 bases, with 15 bases between the two germline ends. Per germline, CDR1 LGHNA and CDR2 YSLEER. The CDR3 is 14 residues long. This clonotype was sampled from a young man in good health and CMV-seronegative. The chain employs TRBV4-3 and TRBJ1-1, with D hard to call. Specimen: PBMCs. The CDR3 here is CASSQDLGVIGAFF. The DNA of the CDR3 is TGCGCCAGCAGCCAAGATCTTGGAGTGATCGGAGCTTTCTTT.